This TCR beta chain was captured by sequencing in a study of cytomegalovirus exposure and HLA in healthy donors. General study results and limits: It was reported that the classifier diagnosed cytomegalovirus status with high specificity and sensitivity in both the original and validation cohorts.

The PCR used 60 Vbeta and 13 Jbeta primers. The data were produced by immunoSEQ multiplex PCR, yet TCRdb's version contains in-frame clones alone and is incomplete. The sample carries about 140,000 clones, 80% recorded once. As to this clone: The antigen is not known.

The TCR originated in a man over 45 in good health and CMV-seronegative. The source material was PBMCs.

The CDR3 is CASSLEMGANTEAFF. Here the CDR3 DNA reads TGTGCCAGCAGCTTGGAAATGGGGGCCAACACTGAAGCTTTCTTT. This chain links TRBV5-4 with TRBJ1-1; D perhaps matches TRBD1 (6 bases). The CDR3 contains 15 residues. Germline V CDR1 and CDR2: SGHNT, YYREEE (reference sequence). V was trimmed by 0 bases and J by 2 bases, leaving 11 bases between them.